The present entry profiles one T cell receptor (beta chain) with its context. The sample belongs to a study of metastatic and nonmetastatic thyroid tumors. Trimming pared 3 bases from V and 4 bases from J, leaving 5 bases between. Germline V gives CDR1 SGHAT, CDR2 FQDESV (reference sequence). The CDR3 is 12 amino acids. Prior to thyroid surgery, none of the patients had received any treatment. TCRdb reprocessed the PCR reads via MiXCR. The sample shows 35,000 to 55,000 clones, about 3.3% of them seen only once. V usage is TRBV11-1 and J usage is TRBJ2-3; D not certain. The sequenced sample was blood. The source of this sequence is a female donor with papillary thyroid cancer or a benign thyroid nodule (not recorded which). Some clones in this sample may be carry-over from other donors' samples. This CDR3 reads CASSFTADTQYF. The CDR3 coding sequence is TGTGCCAGCAGCTTTACAGCAGATACGCAGTATTTT. The entire variable domain, with the rest obtained from reference TRBV11-1 and TRBJ2-3, is as follows: EAEVAQSPRYKITEKSQAVAFWCDPISGHATLYWYRQILGQGPELLVQFQDESVVDDSQLPKDRFSAERLKGVDSTLKIQPAELGDSAMYLCASSFTADTQYFGPGTRLTVL.